Listed below are T cell receptor beta chains from one sample, sequenced in a study of blood T cell repertoires in COVID-19. Measured with immunoSEQ multiplex PCR; TCRdb has only the in-frame clones, and not every one. Among around 450,000 clones, roughly 87% were seen once, and the ten largest hold about 0.57%. Sequences were obtained from PBMCs or T cells enriched from blood (not recorded which). These receptors were obtained from a man between 18 and 35 years old who had recovered from COVID-19. Each CDR3 is given with its conserved first and last residue. The D gene is left open where the match is weak. Part of the rows lack a size; the others show once, few, many or a class for expanded clones.

J gene | V gene | D gene | clone size | CDR3 protein | CDR3 DNA
TRBJ2-7 | TRBV27 | TRBD2 | . | CASSLPGTNEQYF | TGTGCCAGCAGTCTCCCCGGGACTAACGAGCAGTACTTC
TRBJ2-7 | TRBV5-5 | . | . | CASSSLQGYEQYF | TGTGCCAGCAGCTCCCTACAGGGTTACGAGCAGTACTTC
TRBJ2-7 | TRBV2 | . | . | CASSDSVSYEQYF | TGTGCCAGCAGTGATTCCGTATCGTACGAGCAGTACTTC
TRBJ2-7 | TRBV3-1/TRBV3-2 | TRBD2 | . | CASSPLLAGGYEQYF | TGTGCCAGCAGCCCCCTATTAGCGGGGGGCTACGAGCAGTACTTC
TRBJ2-5 | TRBV27 | TRBD2 | once | CASLPLAGGPPETQYF | TGTGCCAGCCTCCCGCTAGCGGGAGGGCCCCCCGAGACCCAGTACTTC
TRBJ2-3 | TRBV5-6 | TRBD2 | . | CASTPGTSGNSDTQYF | TGTGCCAGCACCCCTGGGACTAGCGGGAACTCAGATACGCAGTATTTT
TRBJ2-7 | TRBV6-5 | . | . | CASSFSYEQYF | TGTGCCAGCAGCTTTTCTTACGAGCAGTACTTC
TRBJ1-6 | TRBV7-9 | TRBD1 | few | CASSYTGGNSPLHF | TGTGCCAGCAGCTATACAGGGGGCAATTCACCCCTCCACTTT
TRBJ1-3 | TRBV5-5 | TRBD1 | . | CASSKSTGGGKAFGNTIYF | TGTGCCAGCTCCAAAAGTACAGGGGGCGGGAAAGCATTTGGAAACACCATATATTTT
TRBJ2-1 | TRBV5-8 | . | . | CASSLGQAGNEQFF | TGTGCCAGCAGCCTGGGGCAAGCGGGCAATGAGCAGTTCTTC
TRBJ2-3 | TRBV28 | TRBD2 | . | CASSSGRSTDTQYF | TGTGCCAGCAGTTCCGGGAGGAGCACAGATACGCAGTATTTT
TRBJ1-1 | TRBV12-3/TRBV12-4 | . | . | CASSLERGTEAFF | TGTGCCAGCAGTTTAGAAAGGGGGACTGAAGCTTTCTTT
TRBJ1-6 | TRBV5-1 | TRBD1 | . | CASSRTRDSYNSPLHF | TGCGCCAGCAGCCGCACACGGGACAGCTATAATTCACCCCTCCACTTT
TRBJ1-4 | TRBV2 | TRBD1 | . | CASRILDRAFFF | TGTGCCAGCAGGATACTCGACAGGGCATTTTTTTTT
TRBJ2-3 | TRBV27 | . | . | CASSLSSGLTTDTQYF | TGTGCCAGCAGTTTATCTTCGGGACTGACCACAGATACGCAGTATTTT
TRBJ2-2 | TRBV25-1 | TRBD1 | . | CASSPGQKNTGELFF | TGTGCCAGCAGTCCGGGACAGAAGAACACCGGGGAGCTGTTTTTT
TRBJ1-2 | TRBV11-3 | . | . | CASSFGGQGYTF | TGTGCCAGCAGCTTCGGGGGGCAGGGCTACACCTTC
TRBJ2-3 | TRBV18 | . | . | CASSLLRESADTQYF | TGTGCCAGCTCCCTGCTGCGGGAATCTGCGGATACGCAGTATTTT
TRBJ1-2 | TRBV27 | TRBD1 | few | CASRPTPGQMGYTF | TGTGCCAGCAGGCCGACTCCGGGACAGATGGGCTACACCTTC
TRBJ1-1 | TRBV9 | TRBD1 | . | CASSVVDRANTEAFF | TGTGCCAGCAGCGTAGTTGACAGGGCGAACACTGAAGCTTTCTTT
TRBJ1-5 | TRBV5-5 | . | . | CASSLVAGYSNQPQHF | TGTGCCAGCAGCTTGGTGGCAGGATATAGCAATCAGCCCCAGCATTTT
TRBJ1-5 | TRBV5-4 | TRBD1 | . | CASSLGGTGSGNQPQHF | TGTGCCAGCAGCTTGGGCGGGACAGGGTCGGGCAATCAGCCCCAGCATTTT
TRBJ2-2 | TRBV30 | . | . | CAWSARAGELFF | TGTGCCTGGAGTGCCAGGGCCGGGGAGCTGTTTTTT
TRBJ2-1 | TRBV10-3 | TRBD2 | once | CAISERREGLDRFF | TGTGCCATCAGTGAAAGGCGGGAGGGCCTCGATCGGTTCTTC
TRBJ1-1 | TRBV11-3 | . | . | CASSESTVNTEAFF | TGTGCCAGCAGCGAATCTACAGTGAACACTGAAGCTTTCTTT
TRBJ2-3 | TRBV12-3/TRBV12-4 | . | . | CASSPRDTQYF | TGTGCCAGCAGTCCCCGGGATACGCAGTATTTT
TRBJ1-1 | TRBV29-1 | . | . | CSVGPGHQNTEAFF | TGCAGCGTGGGGCCGGGACACCAGAACACTGAAGCTTTCTTT
TRBJ1-2 | TRBV28 | . | . | CASTAPVEGGYTF | TGTGCCAGCACTGCCCCGGTGGAGGGTGGCTACACCTTC
TRBJ1-6 | TRBV27 | . | . | CASSLAGNNSPLHF | TGTGCCAGCAGTTTAGCAGGGAATAATTCACCCCTCCACTTT
TRBJ2-5 | TRBV5-4 | TRBD1 | . | CASSPERGRGETQYF | TGTGCCAGCAGCCCAGAGAGGGGGCGCGGGGAGACCCAGTACTTC
TRBJ2-3 | TRBV11-3 | . | . | CASANTIRRDTQYF | TGTGCCAGCGCCAACACAATCCGGAGAGATACGCAGTATTTT
TRBJ1-6 | TRBV5-1 | . | . | CASSLLLYNSPLHF | TGCGCCAGCAGCTTGCTCCTGTATAATTCACCCCTCCACTTT
TRBJ1-2 | TRBV19 | . | once | CASSKPANYGYTF | TGTGCCAGTAGTAAACCAGCTAACTATGGCTACACCTTC
TRBJ1-6 | TRBV19 | TRBD1 | many | CASTKGTGVLRANSPLHF | TGTGCCAGTACCAAGGGGACAGGGGTCCTTAGGGCGAATTCACCCCTCCACTTT
TRBJ1-5 | TRBV19 | . | . | CASSIEHSNQPQHF | TGTGCCAGTAGTATCGAACATAGCAATCAGCCCCAGCATTTT
TRBJ2-3 | TRBV4-1 | TRBD2 | . | CASSHAGTSGSGRDTQYF | TGCGCCAGCAGCCATGCCGGGACTAGCGGGAGCGGGAGAGATACGCAGTATTTT
TRBJ1-5 | TRBV7-3 | . | once | CASSLTSTQPQHF | TGTGCCAGCAGCTTAACGAGTACTCAGCCCCAGCATTTT
TRBJ2-2 | TRBV21-1 | . | once | CASSNLLRESTGELFF | TGTGCCAGCAGCAATCTCTTGCGGGAGAGCACCGGGGAGCTGTTTTTT
TRBJ1-2 | TRBV9 | TRBD1 | . | CASSVGDSLGFNYGYTF | TGTGCCAGCAGCGTAGGGGACAGCCTGGGGTTTAACTATGGCTACACCTTC
TRBJ1-2 | TRBV9 | . | few | CASSVGFQGGYGYTF | TGTGCCAGCAGCGTAGGTTTTCAAGGGGGCTATGGCTACACCTTC
TRBJ2-7 | TRBV27 | TRBD2 | . | CASSLALAGELQYF | TGTGCCAGCAGTTTAGCACTAGCGGGAGAGCTTCAGTACTTC